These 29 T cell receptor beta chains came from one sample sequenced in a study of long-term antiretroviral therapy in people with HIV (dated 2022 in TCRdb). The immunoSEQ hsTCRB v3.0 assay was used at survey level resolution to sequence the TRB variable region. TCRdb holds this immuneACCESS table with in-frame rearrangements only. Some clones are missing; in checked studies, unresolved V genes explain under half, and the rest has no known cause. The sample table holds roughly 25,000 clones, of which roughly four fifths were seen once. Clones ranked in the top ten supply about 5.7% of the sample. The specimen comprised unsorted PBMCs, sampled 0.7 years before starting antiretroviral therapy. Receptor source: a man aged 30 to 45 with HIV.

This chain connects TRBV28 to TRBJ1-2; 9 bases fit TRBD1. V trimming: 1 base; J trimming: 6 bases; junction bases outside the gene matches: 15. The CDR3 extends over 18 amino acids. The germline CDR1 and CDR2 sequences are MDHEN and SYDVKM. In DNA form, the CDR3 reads TGTGCCAGCAGTTTATTTTGGAGTTCATACAGGGGGCGCGATGGCTACACCTTC. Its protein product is CASSLFWSSYRGRDGYTF.

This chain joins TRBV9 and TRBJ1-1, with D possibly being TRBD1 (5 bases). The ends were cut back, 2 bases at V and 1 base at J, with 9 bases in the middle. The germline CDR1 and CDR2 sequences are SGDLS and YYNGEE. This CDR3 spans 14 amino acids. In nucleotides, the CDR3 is TGTGCCAGCAGCGTTTGGGGGAAGAACACTGAAGCTTTCTTT. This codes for CASSVWGKNTEAFF.

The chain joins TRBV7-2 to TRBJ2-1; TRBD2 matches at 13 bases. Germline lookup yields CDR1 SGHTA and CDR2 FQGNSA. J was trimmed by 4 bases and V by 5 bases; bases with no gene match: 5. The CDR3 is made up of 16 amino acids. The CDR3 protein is CASSPPGLAGYNEQFF. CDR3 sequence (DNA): TGTGCCAGCAGCCCACCGGGACTAGCGGGATACAATGAGCAGTTCTTC. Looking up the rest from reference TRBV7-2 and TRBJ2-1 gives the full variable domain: GAGVSQSPSNKVTEKGKDVELRCDPISGHTALYWYRQSLGQGLEFLIYFQGNSAPDKSGLPSDRFSAERTGGSVSTLTIQRTQQEDSAVYLCASSPPGLAGYNEQFFGPGTRLTVL.

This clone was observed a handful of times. CDR3 coding DNA: TGTGCCAGTAGCCCAGGACGGGGAGGCTATGGCTACACCTTC. The encoded protein is CASSPGRGGYGYTF. The gene calls are TRBV19 and TRBJ1-2; D call uncertain. The CDR3 is made up of 14 amino acids. Per the germline V gene, CDR1 is LNHDA and CDR2 is SQIVND (reference sequence). V was pared by 6 bases and J by 4 bases, with 15 bases between. The full variable domain, with the rest looked up from reference TRBV19 and TRBJ1-2, is DGGITQSPKYLFRKEGQNVTLSCEQNLNHDAMYWYRQDPGQGLRLIYYSQIVNDFQKGDIAEGYSVSREKKESFPLTVTSAQKNPTAFYLCASSPGRGGYGYTFGSGTRLTVV.

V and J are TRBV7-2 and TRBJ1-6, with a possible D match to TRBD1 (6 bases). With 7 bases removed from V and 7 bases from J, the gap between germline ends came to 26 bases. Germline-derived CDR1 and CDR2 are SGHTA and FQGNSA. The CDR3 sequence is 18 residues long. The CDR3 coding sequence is TGTGCCAGCATCCTTACTATGGGGGGGCCAAGATTAAATTCACCCCTCCACTTT. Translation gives CASILTMGGPRLNSPLHF. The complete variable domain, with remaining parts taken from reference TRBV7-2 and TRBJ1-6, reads GAGVSQSPSNKVTEKGKDVELRCDPISGHTALYWYRQSLGQGLEFLIYFQGNSAPDKSGLPSDRFSAERTGGSVSTLTIQRTQQEDSAVYLCASILTMGGPRLNSPLHFGNGTRLTVT.

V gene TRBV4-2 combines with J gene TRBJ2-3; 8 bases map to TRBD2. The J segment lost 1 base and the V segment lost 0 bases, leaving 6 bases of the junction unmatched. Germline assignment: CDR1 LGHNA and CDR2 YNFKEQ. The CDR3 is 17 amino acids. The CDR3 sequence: CASSQETGGPGTDTQYF. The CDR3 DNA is TGTGCCAGCAGCCAAGAAACGGGGGGGCCTGGCACAGATACGCAGTATTTT.

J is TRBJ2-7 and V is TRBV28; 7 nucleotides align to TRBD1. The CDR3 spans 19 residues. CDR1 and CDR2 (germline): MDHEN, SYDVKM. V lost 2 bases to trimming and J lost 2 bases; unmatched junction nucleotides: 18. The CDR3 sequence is CASSLGIRDSSRKPYEQYF. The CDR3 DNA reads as TGTGCCAGCAGTTTAGGTATTCGGGACAGCTCGCGGAAGCCCTACGAGCAGTACTTC.

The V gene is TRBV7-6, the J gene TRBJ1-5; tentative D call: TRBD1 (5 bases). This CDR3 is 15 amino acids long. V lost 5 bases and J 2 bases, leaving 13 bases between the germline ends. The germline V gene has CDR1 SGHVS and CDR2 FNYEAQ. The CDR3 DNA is TGTGCCAGCAGCCAAGCCGGGGGGGGCAATCAGCCCCAGCATTTT. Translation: CASSQAGGGNQPQHF.

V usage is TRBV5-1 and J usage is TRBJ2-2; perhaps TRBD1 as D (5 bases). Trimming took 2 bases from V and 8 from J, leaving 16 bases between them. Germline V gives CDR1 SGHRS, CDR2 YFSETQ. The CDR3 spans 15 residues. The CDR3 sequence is CASSLPREARGELFF. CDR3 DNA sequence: TGCGCCAGCAGCTTACCCAGGGAAGCCCGGGGGGAGCTGTTTTTT.

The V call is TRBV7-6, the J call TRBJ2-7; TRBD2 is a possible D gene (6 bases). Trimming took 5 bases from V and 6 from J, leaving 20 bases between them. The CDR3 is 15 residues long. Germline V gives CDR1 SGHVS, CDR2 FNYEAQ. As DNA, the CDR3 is TGTGCCAGCAGCAGAGCGTGGGGCGTTAGCGGCGAGCAGTACTTC. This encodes CASSRAWGVSGEQYF.

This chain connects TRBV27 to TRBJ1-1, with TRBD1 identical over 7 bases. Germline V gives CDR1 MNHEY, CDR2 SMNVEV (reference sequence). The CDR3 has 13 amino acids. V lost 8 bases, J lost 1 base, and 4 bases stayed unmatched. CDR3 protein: CASGDRANTEAFF. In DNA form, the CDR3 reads TGTGCCAGCGGAGACAGGGCGAACACTGAAGCTTTCTTT.

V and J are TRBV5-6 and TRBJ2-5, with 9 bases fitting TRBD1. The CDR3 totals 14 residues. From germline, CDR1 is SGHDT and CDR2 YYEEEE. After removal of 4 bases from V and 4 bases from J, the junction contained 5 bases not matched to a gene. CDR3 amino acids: CASSKLTGGETQYF. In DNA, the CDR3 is TGTGCCAGCAGCAAACTGACAGGGGGAGAGACCCAGTACTTC.

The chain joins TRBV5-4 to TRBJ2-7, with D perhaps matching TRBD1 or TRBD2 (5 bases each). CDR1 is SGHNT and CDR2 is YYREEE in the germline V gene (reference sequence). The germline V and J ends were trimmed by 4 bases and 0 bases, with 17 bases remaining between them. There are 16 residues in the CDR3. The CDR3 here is CASSRLRDGSSYEQYF. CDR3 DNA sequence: TGTGCCAGCAGCAGGCTCCGGGACGGAAGCTCCTACGAGCAGTACTTC.

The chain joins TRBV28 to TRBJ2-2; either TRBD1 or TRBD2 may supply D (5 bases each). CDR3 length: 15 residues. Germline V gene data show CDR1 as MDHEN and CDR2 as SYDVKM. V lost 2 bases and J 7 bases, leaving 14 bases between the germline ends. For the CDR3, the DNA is TGTGCCAGCAGTTTAACCCGTGAGGGGTTCGGGGAGCTGTTTTTT. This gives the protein CASSLTREGFGELFF.

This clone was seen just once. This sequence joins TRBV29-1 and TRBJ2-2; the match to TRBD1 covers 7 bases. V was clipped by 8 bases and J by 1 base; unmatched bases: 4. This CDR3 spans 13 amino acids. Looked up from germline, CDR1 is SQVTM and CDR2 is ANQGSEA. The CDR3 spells CSSRTGNTGELFF. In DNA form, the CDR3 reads TGCAGCTCACGGACAGGGAACACCGGGGAGCTGTTTTTT.

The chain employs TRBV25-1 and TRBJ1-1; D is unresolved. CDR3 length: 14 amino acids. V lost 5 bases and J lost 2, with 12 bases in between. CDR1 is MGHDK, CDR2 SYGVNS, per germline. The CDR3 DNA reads TGTGCCAGCAGTTTTTCAGGCACCAACACTGAAGCTTTCTTT. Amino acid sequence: CASSFSGTNTEAFF.

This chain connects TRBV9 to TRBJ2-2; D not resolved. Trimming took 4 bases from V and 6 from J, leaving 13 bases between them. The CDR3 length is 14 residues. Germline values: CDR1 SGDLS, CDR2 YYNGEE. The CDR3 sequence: CASSPTLFAGELFF. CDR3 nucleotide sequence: TGTGCCAGCAGCCCCACGCTCTTTGCCGGGGAGCTGTTTTTT.

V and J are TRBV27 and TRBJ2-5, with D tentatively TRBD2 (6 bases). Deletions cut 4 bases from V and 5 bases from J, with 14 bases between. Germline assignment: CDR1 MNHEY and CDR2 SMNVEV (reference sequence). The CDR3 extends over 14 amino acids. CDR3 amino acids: CASSSSGLPETQYF. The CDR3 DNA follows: TGTGCCAGCAGTTCGTCGGGACTCCCGGAGACCCAGTACTTC.

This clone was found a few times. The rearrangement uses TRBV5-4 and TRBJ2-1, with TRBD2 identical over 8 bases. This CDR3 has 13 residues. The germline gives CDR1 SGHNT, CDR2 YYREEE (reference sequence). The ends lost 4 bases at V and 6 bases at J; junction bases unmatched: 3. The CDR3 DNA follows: TGTGCCAGCAGCGGCGGGACTAGCAATGAGCAGTTCTTC. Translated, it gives CASSGGTSNEQFF.

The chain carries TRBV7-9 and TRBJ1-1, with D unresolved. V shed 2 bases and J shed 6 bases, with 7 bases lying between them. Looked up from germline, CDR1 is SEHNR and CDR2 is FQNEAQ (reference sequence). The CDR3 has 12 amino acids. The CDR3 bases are TGTGCCAGCAGCTTATCTCTCTCTGAAGCTTTCTTT. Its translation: CASSLSLSEAFF.

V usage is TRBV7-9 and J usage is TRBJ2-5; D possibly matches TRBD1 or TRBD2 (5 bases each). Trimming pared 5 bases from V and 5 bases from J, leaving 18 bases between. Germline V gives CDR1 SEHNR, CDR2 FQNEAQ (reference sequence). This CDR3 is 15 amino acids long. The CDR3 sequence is CASSPAGLKGETQYF. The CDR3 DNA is TGTGCCAGCAGCCCGGCGGGCCTAAAGGGGGAGACCCAGTACTTC.

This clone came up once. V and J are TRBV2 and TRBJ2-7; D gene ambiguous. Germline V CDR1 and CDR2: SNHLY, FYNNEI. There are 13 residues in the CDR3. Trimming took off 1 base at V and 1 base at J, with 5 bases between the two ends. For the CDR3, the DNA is TGTGCCAGCAGTGAAGACGGATCCTACGAGCAGTACTTC. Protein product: CASSEDGSYEQYF.

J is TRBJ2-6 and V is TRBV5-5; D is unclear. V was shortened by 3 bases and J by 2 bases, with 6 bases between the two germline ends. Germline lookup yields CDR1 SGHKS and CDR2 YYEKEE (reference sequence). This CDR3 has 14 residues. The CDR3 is CASSSHPGANVLTF. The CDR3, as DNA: TGTGCCAGCAGCTCCCACCCTGGGGCCAACGTCCTGACTTTC.

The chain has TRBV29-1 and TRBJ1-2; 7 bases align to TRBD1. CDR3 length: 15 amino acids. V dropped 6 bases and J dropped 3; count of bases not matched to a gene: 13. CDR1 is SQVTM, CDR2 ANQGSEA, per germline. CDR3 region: CSVRRGTDPYYGYTF. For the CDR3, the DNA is TGCAGCGTACGACGAGGGACAGATCCATACTATGGCTACACCTTC. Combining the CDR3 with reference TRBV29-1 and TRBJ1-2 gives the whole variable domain SAVISQKPSRDICQRGTSLTIQCQVDSQVTMMFWYRQQPGQSLTLIATANQGSEATYESGFVIDKFPISRPNLTFSTLTVSNMSPEDSSIYLCSVRRGTDPYYGYTFGSGTRLTVV.

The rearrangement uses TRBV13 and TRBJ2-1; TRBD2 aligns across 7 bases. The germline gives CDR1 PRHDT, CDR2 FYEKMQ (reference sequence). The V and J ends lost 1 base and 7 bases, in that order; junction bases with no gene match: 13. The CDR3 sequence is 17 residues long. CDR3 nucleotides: TGTGCCAGCAGCTTAGTTGGTAGCGGGTTCCGGGGGAATGAGCAGTTCTTC. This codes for CASSLVGSGFRGNEQFF.

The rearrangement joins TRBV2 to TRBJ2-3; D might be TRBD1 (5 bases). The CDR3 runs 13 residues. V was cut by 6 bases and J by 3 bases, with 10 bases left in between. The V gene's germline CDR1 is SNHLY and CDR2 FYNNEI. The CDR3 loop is CASSPDMTDTQYF. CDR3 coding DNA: TGTGCCAGCAGCCCGGACATGACAGATACGCAGTATTTT.

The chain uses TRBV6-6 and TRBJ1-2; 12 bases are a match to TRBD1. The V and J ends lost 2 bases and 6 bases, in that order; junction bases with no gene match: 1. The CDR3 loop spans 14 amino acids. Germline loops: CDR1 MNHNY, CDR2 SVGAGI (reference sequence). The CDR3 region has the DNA TGTGCCAGCAGTTACGGGACAGGGGGCAATGGCTACACCTTC. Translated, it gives CASSYGTGGNGYTF.

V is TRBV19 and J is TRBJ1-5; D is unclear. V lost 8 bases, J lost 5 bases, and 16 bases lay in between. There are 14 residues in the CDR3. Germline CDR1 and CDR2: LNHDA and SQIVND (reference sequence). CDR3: CASREVLWDQPQHF. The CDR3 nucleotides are TGTGCCAGTCGGGAGGTCCTCTGGGATCAGCCCCAGCATTTT.

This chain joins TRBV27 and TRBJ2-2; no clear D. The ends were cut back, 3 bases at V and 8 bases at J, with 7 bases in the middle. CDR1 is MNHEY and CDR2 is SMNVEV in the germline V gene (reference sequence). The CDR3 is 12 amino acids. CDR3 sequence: CASSFLRGELFF. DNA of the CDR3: TGTGCCAGCAGTTTTCTGAGGGGGGAGCTGTTTTTT.